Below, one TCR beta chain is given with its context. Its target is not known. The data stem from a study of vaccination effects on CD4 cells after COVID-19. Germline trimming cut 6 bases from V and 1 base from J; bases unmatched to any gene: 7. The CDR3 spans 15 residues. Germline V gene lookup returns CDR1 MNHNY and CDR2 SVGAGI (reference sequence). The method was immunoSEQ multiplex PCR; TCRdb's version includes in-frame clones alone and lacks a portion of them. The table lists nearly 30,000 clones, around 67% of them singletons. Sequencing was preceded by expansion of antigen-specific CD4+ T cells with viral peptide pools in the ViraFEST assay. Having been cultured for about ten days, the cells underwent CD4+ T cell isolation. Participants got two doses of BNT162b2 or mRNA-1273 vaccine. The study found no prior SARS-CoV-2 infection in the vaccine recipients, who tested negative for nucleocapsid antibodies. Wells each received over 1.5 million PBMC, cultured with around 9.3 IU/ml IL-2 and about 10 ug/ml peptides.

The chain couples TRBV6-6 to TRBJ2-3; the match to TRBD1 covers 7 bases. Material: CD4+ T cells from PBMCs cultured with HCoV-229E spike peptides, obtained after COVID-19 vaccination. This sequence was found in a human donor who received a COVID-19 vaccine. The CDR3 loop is CASRSHDRGTDTQYF. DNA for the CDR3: TGTGCCAGCAGGAGTCACGACAGGGGCACAGATACGCAGTATTTT.